This T cell receptor (beta chain) was sequenced in a study of Ad26.COV2.S vaccination and SARS-CoV-2 variants. Study conclusions and caveats: Vaccine and placebo groups showed comparable non-spike TCR breadth.

The table came from immunoSEQ multiplex PCR; TCRdb's copy has only in-frame clones and leaves some out. The repertoire includes a few hundred thousand clones, 70% to 90% of them detected once, and 3.5% to 4% sits in the top ten. Treatment: some 20 received Ad26.COV2.S at low or high dose, single or two shots; several received placebo; per-sample allocation not given. Sample collection was performed on day 63 after the first vaccine or placebo injection. Per germline, CDR1 SGHRS and CDR2 YFSETQ. Trimming took off 0 bases at V and 0 bases at J, with 13 bases between the two ends. The CDR3 totals 17 residues. Comment on this clone: Its antigen is unknown.

This specimen was peripheral blood, taken in a trial of Ad26.COV2.S vaccine versus placebo. This clonotype was sampled from a person aged 18-60 years who received the Ad26.COV2.S COVID-19 vaccine or a placebo. The gene calls are TRBV5-1 and TRBJ2-1; D not resolved. In nucleotides, the CDR3 is TGCGCCAGCAGCTTGGGTCCCGACCGGAGCTCCTACAATGAGCAGTTCTTC. The encoded protein is CASSLGPDRSSYNEQFF.